Presented here are 16 T cell receptor beta chains from one specimen sequenced in a study of vaccination effects on CD4 cells after COVID-19. The assay was immunoSEQ multiplex PCR, and TCRdb's table has in-frame clones only and misses some. The repertoire has more than 25,000 clones, approximately 68% of them found once; the top ten carry 25% to 30%. These receptors are not linked to any known antigen. Antigen-specific CD4+ T cell clonotypes were called by their expansion after viral peptide-pool culture in ViraFEST. At the end of around 11 days of culture, CD4+ T cells were isolated. Sequences were derived from CD4+ T cells from PBMCs cultured with HCoV-229E spike peptides, sampled before COVID-19 vaccination. These receptors originate from a human donor who received a COVID-19 vaccine.

The CDR3 spells CASSLAGTRIKNTEAFF. The CDR3 DNA sequence: TGTGCCAGCAGCTTAGCCGGGACCCGTATAAAGAACACTGAAGCTTTCTTT. This chain uses TRBV7-8 with TRBJ1-1; possible D gene TRBD1, 5 bases. The germline CDR1 and CDR2 sequences are SGHVS and FQNEAQ. This CDR3 has 17 amino acids. The V gene lost 0 bases and the J gene lost 1 base, with 15 bases spanning the gap.

In DNA, the CDR3 is TGTGCCAGCACACAGGGGGGGAATGAGCAGTTCTTC. It translates to CASTQGGNEQFF. This chain uses TRBV12-3 or TRBV12-4 with TRBJ2-1; D might be TRBD1 (8 bases). V was trimmed by 7 bases and J by 7 bases, leaving 11 bases between them. The length of the CDR3 is 12 residues.

Note on this clone: Other nucleotide sequences in the sample specify the same CDR3. V usage is TRBV3-1 (or the pseudogene TRBV3-2) and J usage is TRBJ1-1; D remains unclear. The length of the CDR3 is 14 residues. The germline V and J ends were trimmed by 1 base and 1 base, with 7 bases remaining between them. Germline V CDR1 and CDR2: LGHDT, YNNKEL (reference sequence). CDR3 coding DNA: TGTGCCAGCAGCCAAGTTGAGGGGAACACTGAAGCTTTCTTT. Translation: CASSQVEGNTEAFF.

This clone was counted between two and nine times. This chain links TRBV6-2 or TRBV6-3 with TRBJ1-5; no firm D call. The germline V gene encodes CDR1 MNHEY and CDR2 SVGEGT. V was shortened by 2 bases and J by 7 bases, with 21 bases between the two germline ends. The CDR3 sequence is 17 residues long. CDR3 DNA sequence: TGTGCCAGCAGTTACAGATCGGCGTATCAGGAGGGCCAGCCCCAGCATTTT. Its translation is CASSYRSAYQEGQPQHF.

V gene TRBV9 combines with J gene TRBJ2-7; D not certain. Trimming shortened V by 0 bases and J by 2 bases, and 12 bases separated the two germline ends. Germline assignment: CDR1 SGDLS and CDR2 YYNGEE. The CDR3 covers 15 residues. Here the CDR3 reads CASSVAPATPYEQYF. The DNA of the CDR3 is TGTGCCAGCAGCGTAGCTCCGGCGACTCCCTACGAGCAGTACTTC.

This clone occurred once. The rearrangement uses TRBV21-1 and TRBJ2-5; the table's D call TRBD2 went unverified against the DNA. TRBV21-1 is a listed pseudogene. The CDR3 totals 10 residues. CDR3 coding DNA: TGTGCCAGCAGAGCGGGGACCCAGTACTTC. Amino acid sequence: CASRAGTQYF.

The rearrangement joins TRBV30 to TRBJ1-3; D perhaps matches TRBD1 (5 bases). This CDR3 is 15 amino acids long. The V gene's germline CDR1 is GTSNPN and CDR2 SVGIG (reference sequence). V lost 2 bases and J 4 bases, leaving 15 bases between the germline ends. The CDR3 spells CAWSLSWGSGNTIYF. The CDR3, as DNA: TGTGCCTGGAGTCTGAGTTGGGGGAGCGGAAACACCATATATTTT.

This clone was seen a few times. The chain carries TRBV12-3 or TRBV12-4 and TRBJ1-3, with unresolved D. The CDR3 sequence is 13 residues long. Trimming left V 9 bases short and J 0 bases short, with 9 bases between. For the CDR3, the DNA is TGTGCCAGTCGGAGGGTCTCTGGAAACACCATATATTTT. The encoded protein is CASRRVSGNTIYF.

The V call is TRBV5-1, the J call TRBJ1-1; perhaps TRBD1 as D (5 bases). The CDR3 contains 13 residues. The V gene's germline CDR1 is SGHRS and CDR2 YFSETQ. V gave up 9 bases and J gave up 1 base, with 13 bases separating them. The CDR3 bases are TGCGCCACCTCCTCGGGGGGGAACACTGAAGCTTTCTTT. It codes for CATSSGGNTEAFF.

V usage is TRBV7-2 and J usage is TRBJ2-3; tentatively, D is TRBD2 (5 bases). Deletions cut 4 bases from V and 6 bases from J, with 14 bases between. The CDR3 totals 14 residues. Germline V gene data show CDR1 as SGHTA and CDR2 as FQGNSA. CDR3 residues: CASSSPPLVDTQYF. In DNA, the CDR3 is TGTGCCAGCAGCTCTCCCCCACTAGTTGATACGCAGTATTTT.

This sequence joins TRBV30 and TRBJ1-6; no reliable D call. CDR1 and CDR2 (germline): GTSNPN, SVGIG (reference sequence). Trimming took 1 base from V and 10 from J, leaving 11 bases between them. This CDR3 is built from 13 residues. The CDR3 nucleotides are TGTGCCTGGAGTGGTCCCCGGGGATCACCCCTCCACTTT. Its translation is CAWSGPRGSPLHF.

In this sample, this clone turned up a few times. V and J are TRBV12-3 or TRBV12-4 and TRBJ1-1, with D unclear. This CDR3 has 13 residues. The V and J ends lost 5 bases and 0 bases respectively, with 7 bases between them. CDR3 sequence reads: CASSAHLNTEAFF. The CDR3 region has the DNA TGTGCCAGCAGTGCCCACTTGAACACTGAAGCTTTCTTT.

The rearrangement joins TRBV28 to TRBJ2-7; no clear D gene. Germline lookup yields CDR1 MDHEN and CDR2 SYDVKM. The CDR3 extends over 12 amino acids. The V and J ends lost 6 bases and 6 bases respectively, with 12 bases between them. CDR3 DNA: TGTGCCAGCAGCCTATCATGGGGCGAGCAGTACTTC. It specifies CASSLSWGEQYF.

CDR3 in DNA: TGTGCCAGCAGTACAAGGGAGACCCAGTACTTC. It specifies CASSTRETQYF. The chain recombines TRBV5-4 with TRBJ2-5; D unclear. This CDR3 has 11 residues. CDR1 and CDR2 from the germline V gene are SGHNT and YYREEE (reference sequence). The V gene lost 5 bases and the J gene lost 5 bases, with 7 bases spanning the gap. Drawing the rest from reference TRBV5-4 and TRBJ2-5, the complete variable domain is ETGVTQSPTHLIKTRGQQVTLRCSSQSGHNTVSWYQQALGQGPQFIFQYYREEENGRGNFPPRFSGLQFPNYSSELNVNALELDDSALYLCASSTRETQYFGPGTRLLVL.

This chain links TRBV5-4 with TRBJ2-3, with 7 nucleotides matching TRBD2. Germline CDR1 is SGHNT and CDR2 is YYREEE (reference sequence). J was trimmed by 0 bases and V by 4 bases; bases with no gene match: 14. CDR3 length: 18 amino acids. In nucleotides, the CDR3 is TGTGCCAGCAGCCGGGGGGACTCACCAACGTATAGCACAGATACGCAGTATTTT. As protein: CASSRGDSPTYSTDTQYF. The variable domain in full, completed from reference TRBV5-4 and TRBJ2-3, reads ETGVTQSPTHLIKTRGQQVTLRCSSQSGHNTVSWYQQALGQGPQFIFQYYREEENGRGNFPPRFSGLQFPNYSSELNVNALELDDSALYLCASSRGDSPTYSTDTQYFGPGTRLTVL.

As DNA, the CDR3 is TGCGCCAGCAGCTTGGTTAGGGGTTCCTATGGCTACACCTTC. Protein sequence: CASSLVRGSYGYTF. The rearrangement links TRBV5-1 to TRBJ1-2; maybe TRBD1 (5 bases). Germline V CDR1 and CDR2: SGHRS, YFSETQ. CDR3 length: 14 residues. Trimming cost V 0 bases and J 4 bases, with 10 bases left between them.